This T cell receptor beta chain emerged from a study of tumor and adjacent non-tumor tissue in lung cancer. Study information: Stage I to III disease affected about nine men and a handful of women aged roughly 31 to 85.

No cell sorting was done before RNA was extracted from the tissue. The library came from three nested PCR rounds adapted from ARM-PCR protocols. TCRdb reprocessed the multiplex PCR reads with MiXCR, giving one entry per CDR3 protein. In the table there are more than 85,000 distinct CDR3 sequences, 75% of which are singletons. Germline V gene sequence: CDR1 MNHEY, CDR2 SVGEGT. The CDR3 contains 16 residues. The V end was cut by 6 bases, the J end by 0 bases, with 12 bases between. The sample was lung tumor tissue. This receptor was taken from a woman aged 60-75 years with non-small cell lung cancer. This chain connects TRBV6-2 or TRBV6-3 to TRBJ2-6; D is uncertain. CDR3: CASSLTISSGANVLTF. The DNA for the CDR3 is TGTGCCAGCAGCCTAACAATTAGCTCTGGGGCCAACGTCCTGACTTTC.